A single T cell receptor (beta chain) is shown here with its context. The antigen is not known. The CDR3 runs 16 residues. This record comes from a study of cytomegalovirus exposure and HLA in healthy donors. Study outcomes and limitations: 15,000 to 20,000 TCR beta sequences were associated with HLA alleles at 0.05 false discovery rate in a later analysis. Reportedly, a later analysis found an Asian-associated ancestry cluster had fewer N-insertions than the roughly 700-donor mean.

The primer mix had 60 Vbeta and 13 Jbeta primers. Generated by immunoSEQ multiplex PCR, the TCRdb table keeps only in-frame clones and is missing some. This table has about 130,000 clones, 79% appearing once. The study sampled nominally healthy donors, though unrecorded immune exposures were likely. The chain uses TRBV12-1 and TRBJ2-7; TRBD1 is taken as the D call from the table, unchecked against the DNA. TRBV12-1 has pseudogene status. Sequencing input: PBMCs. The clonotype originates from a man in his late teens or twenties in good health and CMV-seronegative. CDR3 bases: TGTGCCAGCAGCCCCAAGGTGTTAGCGGAAGGGGGCGAGCAGTACGTC. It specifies CASSPKVLAEGGEQYV.